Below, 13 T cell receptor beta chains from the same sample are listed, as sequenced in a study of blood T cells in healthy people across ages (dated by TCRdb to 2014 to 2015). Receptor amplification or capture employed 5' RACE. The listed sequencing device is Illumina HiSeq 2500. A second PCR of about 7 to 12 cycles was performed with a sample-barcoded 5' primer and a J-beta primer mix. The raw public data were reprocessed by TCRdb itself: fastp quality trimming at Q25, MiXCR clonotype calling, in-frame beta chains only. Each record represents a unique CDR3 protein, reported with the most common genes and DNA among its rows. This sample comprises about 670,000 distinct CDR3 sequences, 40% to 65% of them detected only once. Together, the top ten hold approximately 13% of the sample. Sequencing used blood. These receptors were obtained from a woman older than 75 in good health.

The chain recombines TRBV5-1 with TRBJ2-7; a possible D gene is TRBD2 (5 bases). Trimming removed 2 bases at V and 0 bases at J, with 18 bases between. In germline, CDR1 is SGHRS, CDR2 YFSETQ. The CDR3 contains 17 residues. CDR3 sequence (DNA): TGCGCCAGCAGCTTTCAACCACTAGACACCCTCTCCTACGAGCAGTACTTC. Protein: CASSFQPLDTLSYEQYF.

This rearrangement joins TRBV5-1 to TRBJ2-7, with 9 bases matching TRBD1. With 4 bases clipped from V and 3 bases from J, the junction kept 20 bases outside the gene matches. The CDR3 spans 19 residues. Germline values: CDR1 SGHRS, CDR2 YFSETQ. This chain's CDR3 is CASSPSGTGYMSSYYEQYF. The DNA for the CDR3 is TGCGCCAGCAGCCCCTCCGGGACAGGGTATATGTCGTCGTACTACGAGCAGTACTTC.

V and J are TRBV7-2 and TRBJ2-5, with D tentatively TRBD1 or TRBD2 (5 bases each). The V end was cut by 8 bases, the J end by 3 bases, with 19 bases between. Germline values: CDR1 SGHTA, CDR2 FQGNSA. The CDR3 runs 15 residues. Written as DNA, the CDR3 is TGTGCCAGCGGACTGAGGGGTCAGATCGAAGAGACCCAGTACTTC. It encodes CASGLRGQIEETQYF.

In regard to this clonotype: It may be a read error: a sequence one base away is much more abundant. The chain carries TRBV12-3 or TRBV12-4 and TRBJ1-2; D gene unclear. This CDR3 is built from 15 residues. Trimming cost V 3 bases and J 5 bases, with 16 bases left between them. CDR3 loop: CASSFLMEARYGYTF. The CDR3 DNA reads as TGTGCCAGCAGTTTTCTTATGGAGGCGAGATATGGCTACACCTTC.

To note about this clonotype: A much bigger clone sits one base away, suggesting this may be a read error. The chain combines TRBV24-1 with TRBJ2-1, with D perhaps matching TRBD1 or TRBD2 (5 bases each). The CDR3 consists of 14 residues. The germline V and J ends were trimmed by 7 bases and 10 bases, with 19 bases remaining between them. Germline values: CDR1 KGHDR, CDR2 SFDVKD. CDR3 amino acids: CATRVGGSRTEQFF. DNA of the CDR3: TGTGCCACCAGGGTTGGGGGTTCGAGGACAGAGCAGTTCTTC.

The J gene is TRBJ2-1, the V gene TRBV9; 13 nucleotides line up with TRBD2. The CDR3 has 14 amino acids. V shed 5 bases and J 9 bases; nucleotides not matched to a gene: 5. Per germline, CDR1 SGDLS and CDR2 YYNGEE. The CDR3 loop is CASSRTSGSGEQFF. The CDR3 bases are TGTGCCAGCAGTAGGACTAGCGGGAGTGGTGAGCAGTTCTTC.

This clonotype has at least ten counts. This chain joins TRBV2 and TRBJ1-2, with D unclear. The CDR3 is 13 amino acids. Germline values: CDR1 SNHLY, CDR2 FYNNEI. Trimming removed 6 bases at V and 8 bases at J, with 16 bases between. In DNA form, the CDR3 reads TGTGCCAGCAGACCCGGCCCTGAGAGGGGCTACACCTTC. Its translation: CASRPGPERGYTF.

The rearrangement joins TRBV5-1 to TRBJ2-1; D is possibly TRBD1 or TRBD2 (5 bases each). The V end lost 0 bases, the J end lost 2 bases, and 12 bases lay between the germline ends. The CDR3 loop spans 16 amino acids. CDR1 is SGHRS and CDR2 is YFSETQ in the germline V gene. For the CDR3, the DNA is TGCGCCAGCAGCTTGGAGGGACGGGTCCCCTACAATGAGCAGTTCTTC. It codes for CASSLEGRVPYNEQFF.

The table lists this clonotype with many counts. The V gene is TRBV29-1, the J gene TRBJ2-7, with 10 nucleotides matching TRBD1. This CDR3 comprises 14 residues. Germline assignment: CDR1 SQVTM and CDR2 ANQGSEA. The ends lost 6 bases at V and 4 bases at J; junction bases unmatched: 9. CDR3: CSVQQTGGSYEQYF. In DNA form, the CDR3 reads TGCAGCGTCCAACAGACAGGGGGCTCTTACGAGCAGTACTTC.

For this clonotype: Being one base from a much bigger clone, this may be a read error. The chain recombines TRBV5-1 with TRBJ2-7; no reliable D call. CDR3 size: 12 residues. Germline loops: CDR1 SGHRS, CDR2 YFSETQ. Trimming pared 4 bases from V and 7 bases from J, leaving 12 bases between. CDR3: CASSLSFDEQYF. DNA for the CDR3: TGCGCCAGCAGCCTTTCCTTCGATGAGCAGTACTTC.

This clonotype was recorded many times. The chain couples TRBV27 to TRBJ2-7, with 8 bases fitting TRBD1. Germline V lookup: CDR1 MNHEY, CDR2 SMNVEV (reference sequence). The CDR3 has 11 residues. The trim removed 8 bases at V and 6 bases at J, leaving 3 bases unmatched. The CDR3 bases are TGTGCCAGCCGACAGGGGCCCGAGCAGTACTTC. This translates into CASRQGPEQYF.

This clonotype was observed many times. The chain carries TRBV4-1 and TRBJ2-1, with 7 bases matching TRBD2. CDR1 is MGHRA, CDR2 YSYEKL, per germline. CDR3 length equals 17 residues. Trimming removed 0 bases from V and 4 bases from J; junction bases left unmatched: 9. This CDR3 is CASSQEAKSGNYNEQFF. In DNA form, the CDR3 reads TGCGCCAGCAGCCAAGAGGCCAAAAGCGGGAATTACAATGAGCAGTTCTTC.

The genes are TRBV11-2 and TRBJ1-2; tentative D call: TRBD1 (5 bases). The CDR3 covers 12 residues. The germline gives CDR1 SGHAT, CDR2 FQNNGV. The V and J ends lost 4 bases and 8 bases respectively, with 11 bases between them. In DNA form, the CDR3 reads TGTGCCAGCAGCTCCCCGCGGGACGGCTACACCTTC. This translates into CASSSPRDGYTF.